These T cell receptor beta chains were read from a single sample in a study of cytomegalovirus exposure and HLA in healthy donors. The assay was immunoSEQ multiplex PCR, and TCRdb's table has in-frame clones only and misses some. Here the sample spans 250,000 to 350,000 clones, about 80% being singletons. The source material was PBMCs. All receptors derive from a girl aged 2-15 years in good health and CMV-seronegative. CDR3s include the opening cysteine and the closing phenylalanine or tryptophan. A D gene is named only where the DNA matches it firmly. Size tells how often a clone was seen (once, few, many) or the class of an expanded clone, and some rows leave it out.

TRBJ1-5 TRBD1 - TRBV23-1 CASSQVRDRGIRGNQPQHF TGCGCCAGCAGTCAAGTACGTGACAGGGGGATAAGGGGCAATCAGCCCCAGCATTTT
TRBJ2-5 - - TRBV27 CASGDGGFSETQYF TGTGCCAGCGGAGATGGGGGGTTCTCAGAGACCCAGTACTTC
TRBJ1-2 TRBD1 - TRBV7-3 CASSPGTDYGYTF TGTGCCAGCAGCCCCGGGACAGACTATGGCTACACCTTC
TRBJ1-2 - - TRBV6-6 CASRGGCGYTF TGTGCCAGCCGGGGGGGGTGTGGCTACACCTTC
TRBJ2-5 TRBD1 - TRBV28 CASSLLTGGLGGETQYF TGTGCCAGCAGCTTACTGACAGGGGGGCTAGGGGGGGAGACCCAGTACTTC
TRBJ2-4 - - TRBV5-6 CASSLSPNIQYF TGTGCCAGCAGCTTGTCCCCGAACATTCAGTACTTC
TRBJ2-3 TRBD2 - TRBV9 CASSVYAGGRTDTQYF TGTGCCAGCAGCGTATACGCGGGAGGACGCACAGATACGCAGTATTTT
TRBJ2-1 TRBD2 - TRBV6-5 CASSYGGSSYNEQFF TGTGCCAGCAGTTACGGCGGGAGCTCCTACAATGAGCAGTTCTTC
TRBJ1-1 - once TRBV19 CASLKRTEAFF TGTGCCAGTCTAAAACGCACTGAAGCTTTCTTT
TRBJ1-1 - - TRBV30 CACGGGTEAFF TGTGCTTGTGGGGGGGGCACTGAAGCTTTCTTT
TRBJ1-6 TRBD1 - TRBV7-9 CSSRNGTAPNNSPLHF TGTTCCAGCAGAAATGGGACAGCCCCAAATAATTCACCCCTCCACTTT
TRBJ2-5 - once TRBV30 CAWSAQRSEAQYF TGTGCCTGGAGTGCGCAACGGTCGGAGGCCCAGTACTTC
TRBJ2-7 - - TRBV28 CASSLRARRVLYEQYF TGTGCCAGCAGTCTCAGGGCCCGAAGGGTGCTCTACGAGCAGTACTTC
TRBJ2-1 TRBD2 - TRBV13 CASSPRGGQDEQFF TGTGCCAGCAGCCCCCGGGGGGGCCAGGATGAGCAGTTCTTC
TRBJ1-1 TRBD1 - TRBV29-1 CSVTGQGNTEAFF TGCAGCGTTACAGGACAGGGGAACACTGAAGCTTTCTTT
TRBJ2-7 TRBD1 - TRBV18 CASSPRAQGARYEQYF TGTGCCAGCTCACCAAGAGCACAGGGGGCGAGGTACGAGCAGTACTTC
TRBJ1-1 - - TRBV30 CAWSVDRDTEAFF TGTGCCTGGAGTGTGGATCGGGATACTGAAGCTTTCTTT
TRBJ1-3 TRBD1 - TRBV7-6 CASSLSYAGDRRNTIYF TGTGCCAGCAGCTTATCGTACGCGGGGGACAGGAGGAACACCATATATTTT
TRBJ1-4 - - TRBV4-2 CASSPLFQGFSEKLFF TGTGCCAGCAGCCCATTGTTCCAGGGATTCAGTGAAAAACTGTTTTTT
TRBJ2-3 TRBD2 - TRBV5-1 CASRSLADGTDTQYF TGCGCCAGCAGATCTCTAGCGGATGGCACAGATACGCAGTATTTT
TRBJ2-7 - - TRBV5-5 CASSLWSEQYF TGTGCCAGCAGCTTGTGGAGCGAGCAGTACTTC
TRBJ1-6 - - TRBV5-6 CASSPGNSPLHF TGTGCCAGCAGCCCCGGTAATTCACCCCTCCACTTT